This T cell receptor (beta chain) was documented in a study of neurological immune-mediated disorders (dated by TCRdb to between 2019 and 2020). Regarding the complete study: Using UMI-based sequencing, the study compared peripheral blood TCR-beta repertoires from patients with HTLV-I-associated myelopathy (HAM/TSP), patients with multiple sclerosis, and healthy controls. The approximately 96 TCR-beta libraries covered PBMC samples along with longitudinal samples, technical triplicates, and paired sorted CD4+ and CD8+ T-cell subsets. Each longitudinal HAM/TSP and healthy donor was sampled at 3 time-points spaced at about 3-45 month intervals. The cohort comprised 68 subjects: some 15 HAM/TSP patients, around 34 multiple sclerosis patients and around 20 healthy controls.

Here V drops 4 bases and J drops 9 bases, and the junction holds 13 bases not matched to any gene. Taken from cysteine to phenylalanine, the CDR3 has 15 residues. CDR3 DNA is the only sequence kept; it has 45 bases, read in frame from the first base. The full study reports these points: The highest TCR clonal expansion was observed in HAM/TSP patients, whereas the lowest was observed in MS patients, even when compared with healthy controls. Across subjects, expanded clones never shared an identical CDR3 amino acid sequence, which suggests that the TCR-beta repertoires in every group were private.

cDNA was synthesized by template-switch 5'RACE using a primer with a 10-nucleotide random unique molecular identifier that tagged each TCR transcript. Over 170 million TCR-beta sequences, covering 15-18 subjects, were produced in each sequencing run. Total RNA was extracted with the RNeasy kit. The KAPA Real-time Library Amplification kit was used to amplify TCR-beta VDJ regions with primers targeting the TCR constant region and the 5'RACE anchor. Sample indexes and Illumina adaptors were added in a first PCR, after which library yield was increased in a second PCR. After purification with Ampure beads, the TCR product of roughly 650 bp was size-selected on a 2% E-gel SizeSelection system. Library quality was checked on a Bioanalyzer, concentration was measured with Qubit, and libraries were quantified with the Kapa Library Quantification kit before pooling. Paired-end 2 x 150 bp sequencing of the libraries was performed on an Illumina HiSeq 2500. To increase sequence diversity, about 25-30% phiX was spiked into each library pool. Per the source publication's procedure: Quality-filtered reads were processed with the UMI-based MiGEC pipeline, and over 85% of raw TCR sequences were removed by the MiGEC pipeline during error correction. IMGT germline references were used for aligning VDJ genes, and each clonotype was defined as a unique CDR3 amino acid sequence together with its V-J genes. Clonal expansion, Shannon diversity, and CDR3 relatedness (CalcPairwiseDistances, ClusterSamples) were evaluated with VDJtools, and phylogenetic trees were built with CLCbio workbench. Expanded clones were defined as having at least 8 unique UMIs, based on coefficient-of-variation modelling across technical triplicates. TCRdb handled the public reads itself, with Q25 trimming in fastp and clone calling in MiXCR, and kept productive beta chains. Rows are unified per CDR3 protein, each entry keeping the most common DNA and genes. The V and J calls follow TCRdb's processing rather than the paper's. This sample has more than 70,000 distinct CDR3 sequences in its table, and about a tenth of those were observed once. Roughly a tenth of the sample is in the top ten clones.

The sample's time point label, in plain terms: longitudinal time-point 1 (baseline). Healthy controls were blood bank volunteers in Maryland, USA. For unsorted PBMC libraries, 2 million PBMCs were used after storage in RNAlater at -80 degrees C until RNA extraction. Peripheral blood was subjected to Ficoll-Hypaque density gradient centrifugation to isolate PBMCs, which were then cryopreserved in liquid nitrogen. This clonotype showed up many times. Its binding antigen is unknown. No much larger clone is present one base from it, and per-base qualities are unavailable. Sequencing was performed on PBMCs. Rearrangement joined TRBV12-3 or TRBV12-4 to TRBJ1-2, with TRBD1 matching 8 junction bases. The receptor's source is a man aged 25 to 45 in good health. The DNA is TGTGCCAGCAGTTCCGGACAGGGAGGAAGAGTTCGCTACACCTTC. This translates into CASSSGQGGRVRYTF.